The rows below give T cell receptor beta chains drawn from one sample of a study of cytotoxic CD8 clonotypes in ibrutinib-treated CLL. Here immunoSEQ multiplex PCR was the method, and the copy in TCRdb shows in-frame clones only, minus some. The repertoire holds 130,000 or so clones, with 79% as singletons. The starting material was PBMCs, obtained after 12 months of ibrutinib treatment. Every receptor here comes from a human donor with chronic lymphocytic leukemia. The CDR3 runs from the conserved cysteine through the conserved F or W. Each record gives: J gene, V gene, D gene, clone size, CDR3 DNA, CDR3 protein. A D gene is named only where the DNA matches it firmly. Clone size appears in some rows only: once, few, many, or a class for an expanded clone.

j_call: TRBJ2-1; v_call: TRBV30; d_call: -; clone_size: few; cdr3_nt: TGTGCCTGGAGTGTAGAGTTTGGGTGGCAGTACAATGAGCAGTTCTTC; cdr3_aa: CAWSVEFGWQYNEQFF
j_call: TRBJ2-6; v_call: TRBV11-2; d_call: -; clone_size: -; cdr3_nt: TGTGCCAGCAGCTTAGGTACCCATCTAAATGGGGCCAACGTCCTGACTTTC; cdr3_aa: CASSLGTHLNGANVLTF
j_call: TRBJ1-4; v_call: TRBV4-1; d_call: -; clone_size: -; cdr3_nt: TGCGCCAGCAGCCAAGATACTGTGACAACTAATGAAAAACTGTTTTTT; cdr3_aa: CASSQDTVTTNEKLFF
j_call: TRBJ2-7; v_call: TRBV7-9; d_call: TRBD2; clone_size: -; cdr3_nt: TGTGCCAGCAGCACCCCCCGGGCTAGCGGTTACTACGAGCAGTACTTC; cdr3_aa: CASSTPRASGYYEQYF
j_call: TRBJ2-2; v_call: TRBV29-1; d_call: TRBD2; clone_size: once; cdr3_nt: TGCAGCGTTCGACTAGCGGGAGGGAACACCGGGGAGCTGTTTTTT; cdr3_aa: CSVRLAGGNTGELFF
j_call: TRBJ2-1; v_call: TRBV7-9; d_call: -; clone_size: -; cdr3_nt: TGTGCCAGCAGCCCCCCAGGGGTTGATGAGCAGTTCTTC; cdr3_aa: CASSPPGVDEQFF
j_call: TRBJ2-7; v_call: TRBV4-2; d_call: -; clone_size: -; cdr3_nt: TGTGCCAGCAGCCAGACAGCGCCGTCCTACGAGCAGTACTTC; cdr3_aa: CASSQTAPSYEQYF
j_call: TRBJ2-4; v_call: TRBV4-3; d_call: -; clone_size: -; cdr3_nt: TGCGCCAGCAGCCAAGATGGGTCCGTAGCCAAAAACATTCAGTACTTC; cdr3_aa: CASSQDGSVAKNIQYF
j_call: TRBJ2-2; v_call: TRBV25-1; d_call: -; clone_size: -; cdr3_nt: TGTGCCAGCAGTAAGTCGAACACCGGGGAGCTGTTTTTT; cdr3_aa: CASSKSNTGELFF
j_call: TRBJ2-7; v_call: TRBV4-3; d_call: -; clone_size: -; cdr3_nt: TGCGCCAGCAGCCAAGACGGTTCTAGCGACTACGAGCAGTACTTC; cdr3_aa: CASSQDGSSDYEQYF
j_call: TRBJ2-1; v_call: TRBV5-4; d_call: -; clone_size: -; cdr3_nt: TGTGCCAGCAGCTTGGTAGCAGAATACAATGAGCAGTTCTTC; cdr3_aa: CASSLVAEYNEQFF
j_call: TRBJ2-2; v_call: TRBV15; d_call: TRBD1; clone_size: -; cdr3_nt: TGTGCCACCAGCAGTAGACCCGGGACAGGGGGTTCCGGGGAGCTGTTTTTT; cdr3_aa: CATSSRPGTGGSGELFF
j_call: TRBJ2-1; v_call: TRBV29-1; d_call: -; clone_size: -; cdr3_nt: TGCAGCGTTGATCAGGGGAGGAGCTCCTACAATGAGCAGTTCTTC; cdr3_aa: CSVDQGRSSYNEQFF
j_call: TRBJ2-3; v_call: TRBV30; d_call: TRBD2; clone_size: -; cdr3_nt: TGTGCCTGGAGTGCCCAATTACTAGCGGGAGGTTTTTCAGATACGCAGTATTTT; cdr3_aa: CAWSAQLLAGGFSDTQYF
j_call: TRBJ1-5; v_call: TRBV6-5; d_call: -; clone_size: -; cdr3_nt: TGTGCCAGCAGTTACGTCGCAGGGAGCCAGCCCCAGCATTTT; cdr3_aa: CASSYVAGSQPQHF
j_call: TRBJ2-3; v_call: TRBV6-1; d_call: TRBD1; clone_size: -; cdr3_nt: TGTGCCAGCAGTGAAGCCGTGGGATCAGGGGGCCCAGATACGCAGTATTTT; cdr3_aa: CASSEAVGSGGPDTQYF
j_call: TRBJ2-2; v_call: TRBV7-9; d_call: TRBD2; clone_size: -; cdr3_nt: TGTGCCAGCAGCTTAGCGGTAGCGGGAAACACCGGGGAGCTGTTTTTT; cdr3_aa: CASSLAVAGNTGELFF
j_call: TRBJ2-5; v_call: TRBV5-1; d_call: -; clone_size: -; cdr3_nt: TGCGCCAGCAGCTTGATGTCTGAAGAGACCCAGTACTTC; cdr3_aa: CASSLMSEETQYF
j_call: TRBJ1-2; v_call: TRBV6-1; d_call: -; clone_size: -; cdr3_nt: TGTGCCAGCAGGGAGACAGGATATGGCTACACCTTC; cdr3_aa: CASRETGYGYTF
j_call: TRBJ2-5; v_call: TRBV27; d_call: TRBD2; clone_size: -; cdr3_nt: TGTGCCAGCCATCAGACGGGAGGGGCTGAAGAGACCCAGTACTTC; cdr3_aa: CASHQTGGAEETQYF
j_call: TRBJ1-2; v_call: TRBV5-6; d_call: TRBD1; clone_size: -; cdr3_nt: TGTGCCAGCGCCGACAGGGTCGGCTATGGCTACACCTTC; cdr3_aa: CASADRVGYGYTF
j_call: TRBJ2-3; v_call: TRBV9; d_call: TRBD2; clone_size: -; cdr3_nt: TGTGCCAGCAGCCCCGGACTAGCGGGGTTTCCGAGGCATCCGCAAACAGATACGCAGTATTTT; cdr3_aa: CASSPGLAGFPRHPQTDTQYF
j_call: TRBJ2-1; v_call: TRBV5-6; d_call: -; clone_size: -; cdr3_nt: TGTGCCAGCAGCTTGACACCGGGTGAGCAGTTCTTC; cdr3_aa: CASSLTPGEQFF
j_call: TRBJ2-7; v_call: TRBV15; d_call: TRBD2; clone_size: few; cdr3_nt: TGTGCCACCAGCAGAGATAACCTCGGGAGGGCCCGCTACGAGCAGTACTTC; cdr3_aa: CATSRDNLGRARYEQYF
j_call: TRBJ2-1; v_call: TRBV5-1; d_call: -; clone_size: -; cdr3_nt: TGCGCCAGCAGCTTGGAGACTAGTAAAGTCATTGGGGGTGAGCAGTTCTTC; cdr3_aa: CASSLETSKVIGGEQFF
j_call: TRBJ2-7; v_call: TRBV7-7; d_call: -; clone_size: few; cdr3_nt: TGTGCTAGCAGCTTGAGCTTTGGCAGCTCCTACGAGCAGTACTTC; cdr3_aa: CASSLSFGSSYEQYF
j_call: TRBJ2-3; v_call: TRBV19; d_call: -; clone_size: -; cdr3_nt: TGTGCCAGTAGTCCCCCGAGAAGTCTGATAAGCACAGATACGCAGTATTTT; cdr3_aa: CASSPPRSLISTDTQYF
j_call: TRBJ2-1; v_call: TRBV11-2; d_call: -; clone_size: few; cdr3_nt: TGTGCCAGCAGACTGGGCGGGTGGGAGTTCGGAAGAAACAATGAGCAGTTCTTC; cdr3_aa: CASRLGGWEFGRNNEQFF
j_call: TRBJ2-1; v_call: TRBV9; d_call: -; clone_size: -; cdr3_nt: TGTGCCAGCAGCACAGGGTACGATGAGCAGTTCTTC; cdr3_aa: CASSTGYDEQFF
j_call: TRBJ1-1; v_call: TRBV7-2; d_call: -; clone_size: -; cdr3_nt: TGTGCCAGCAGCTTAGAAGGAGCCGACAGGAACACTGAAGCTTTCTTT; cdr3_aa: CASSLEGADRNTEAFF
j_call: TRBJ2-2; v_call: TRBV29-1; d_call: -; clone_size: -; cdr3_nt: TGCAGCGTTTTAATCCTGGGGGGCCCGAGAGGGGAGGACACCGGGGAGCTGTTTTTT; cdr3_aa: CSVLILGGPRGEDTGELFF
j_call: TRBJ2-7; v_call: TRBV28; d_call: TRBD1; clone_size: once; cdr3_nt: TGTGCCAGCAGTTTGGTAACAGGGGAAGGCGAGCAGTACTTC; cdr3_aa: CASSLVTGEGEQYF
j_call: TRBJ2-7; v_call: TRBV28; d_call: -; clone_size: -; cdr3_nt: TGTGCCAGCAGTTTATCCTTAGCGAGAACCTATTACGAGCAGTACTTC; cdr3_aa: CASSLSLARTYYEQYF
j_call: TRBJ1-1; v_call: TRBV30; d_call: -; clone_size: -; cdr3_nt: TGTGCCTGGAGCCAGGTATGGAACACTGAAGCTTTCTTT; cdr3_aa: CAWSQVWNTEAFF
j_call: TRBJ1-2; v_call: TRBV7-2; d_call: TRBD1; clone_size: -; cdr3_nt: TGTGCCAGCAGCCGGCGGGGGACAGTGGATGAAGGCTACACCTTC; cdr3_aa: CASSRRGTVDEGYTF
j_call: TRBJ2-7; v_call: TRBV29-1; d_call: -; clone_size: -; cdr3_nt: TGCAGCGCTGGGGCAGCCTACGAGCAGTACTTC; cdr3_aa: CSAGAAYEQYF
j_call: TRBJ1-2; v_call: TRBV27; d_call: TRBD1; clone_size: once; cdr3_nt: TGTGCCAGCAGTTCAAACCGGGACAGGGCTGGCTACACCTTC; cdr3_aa: CASSSNRDRAGYTF
j_call: TRBJ1-5; v_call: TRBV2; d_call: TRBD1; clone_size: -; cdr3_nt: TGTGCCAGCAGTGAACTGCAACAGGGGGCGGGCAATCAGCCCCAGCATTTT; cdr3_aa: CASSELQQGAGNQPQHF
j_call: TRBJ2-3; v_call: TRBV4-3; d_call: -; clone_size: -; cdr3_nt: TGCGCCAGCAGTTCCGGACCAATAACAGATGCGCAGTATTTT; cdr3_aa: CASSSGPITDAQYF
j_call: TRBJ2-1; v_call: TRBV30; d_call: TRBD2; clone_size: -; cdr3_nt: TGTGCCTGGAGTGTACGGTGGACTAGCGGACGCAATGAGCAGTTCTTC; cdr3_aa: CAWSVRWTSGRNEQFF
j_call: TRBJ2-3; v_call: TRBV7-9; d_call: -; clone_size: -; cdr3_nt: TGTGCCAGCAGCTTAGTTGGGGGGCTATCAGATACGCAGTATTTT; cdr3_aa: CASSLVGGLSDTQYF
j_call: TRBJ1-1; v_call: TRBV7-5; d_call: -; clone_size: once; cdr3_nt: TGTGTCAGAAGCTTAGATCCGGGGGGGCTAAATAGGCGGTACACTGAAGCTTTCTTT; cdr3_aa: CVRSLDPGGLNRRYTEAFF
j_call: TRBJ2-7; v_call: TRBV10-3; d_call: -; clone_size: few; cdr3_nt: TGTGCCATCAGTGGATGGGGGAGTAACGGCGAGCAGTACTTC; cdr3_aa: CAISGWGSNGEQYF
j_call: TRBJ2-1; v_call: TRBV4-3; d_call: -; clone_size: -; cdr3_nt: TGCGCCAGCAGCCAAGATCCCTGGAGTCGGGATGAGCAGTTCTTC; cdr3_aa: CASSQDPWSRDEQFF
j_call: TRBJ1-1; v_call: TRBV10-1; d_call: -; clone_size: -; cdr3_nt: TGCGCCAGCAGCTCTAACACGAACACTGAAGCTTTCTTT; cdr3_aa: CASSSNTNTEAFF
j_call: TRBJ2-3; v_call: TRBV5-3; d_call: -; clone_size: -; cdr3_nt: TGTGCCAGAAGCCAGAAGGGAGCTAACTATACTAGCACAGATACGCAGTATTTT; cdr3_aa: CARSQKGANYTSTDTQYF
j_call: TRBJ2-7; v_call: TRBV5-1; d_call: TRBD2; clone_size: -; cdr3_nt: TGCGCCAGCAGCTGGATGACTAGCGGCTCCTACGAGCAGTACTTC; cdr3_aa: CASSWMTSGSYEQYF
j_call: TRBJ2-1; v_call: TRBV7-9; d_call: TRBD2; clone_size: few; cdr3_nt: TGTGCCAGCAGCGATACTAGCGGATACTCCTACAATGAGCAGTTCTTC; cdr3_aa: CASSDTSGYSYNEQFF
j_call: TRBJ2-1; v_call: TRBV2; d_call: TRBD1; clone_size: -; cdr3_nt: TGTGCCAGCAGAACGGACAGGGGCAATGAGCAGTTCTTC; cdr3_aa: CASRTDRGNEQFF
j_call: TRBJ2-1; v_call: TRBV27; d_call: -; clone_size: -; cdr3_nt: TGTGCCAGCAGTCCCGGACTCTACAATGAGCAGTTCTTC; cdr3_aa: CASSPGLYNEQFF
j_call: TRBJ1-5; v_call: TRBV6-1; d_call: TRBD1; clone_size: -; cdr3_nt: TGTGCCAGCAGTGAAACCGGCACAGGGGGGTATCGGCCCCAGCATTTT; cdr3_aa: CASSETGTGGYRPQHF
j_call: TRBJ1-1; v_call: TRBV6-5; d_call: TRBD1; clone_size: -; cdr3_nt: TGTGCCAGCAGTAAAGGACAGGTCAGCACTGAAGCTTTCTTT; cdr3_aa: CASSKGQVSTEAFF
j_call: TRBJ1-4; v_call: TRBV5-1; d_call: TRBD1; clone_size: -; cdr3_nt: TGCGCCAGCAGCAGGGACAGTGAAACTAATGAAAAACTGTTTTTT; cdr3_aa: CASSRDSETNEKLFF
j_call: TRBJ2-2; v_call: TRBV6-4; d_call: -; clone_size: -; cdr3_nt: TGTGCCAGCAGCCGTGGGCGGGGCACGAACACCGGGGAGCTGTTTTTT; cdr3_aa: CASSRGRGTNTGELFF
j_call: TRBJ2-7; v_call: TRBV9; d_call: TRBD2; clone_size: -; cdr3_nt: TGTGCCAGCAGCGGAGTAGCGGGAGACCCCTACGAGCAGTACTTC; cdr3_aa: CASSGVAGDPYEQYF
j_call: TRBJ1-5; v_call: TRBV27; d_call: -; clone_size: -; cdr3_nt: TGTGCCAGCAGTCCAGCCGGGTCCTGGCAGCCCCAGCATTTT; cdr3_aa: CASSPAGSWQPQHF
j_call: TRBJ1-4; v_call: TRBV27; d_call: -; clone_size: -; cdr3_nt: TGTGCCAGCAGTGAGCACGGAAGGGATGAAAAACTGTTTTTT; cdr3_aa: CASSEHGRDEKLFF